This entry describes one T cell receptor beta chain. This clone's antigen is unknown. The sample originates from a study of T cells expressing NK-cell markers (dated by TCRdb to the early 2020s). The study in broad terms: Fewer than ten donors provided sorted CD3+CD56+NKG2C+, CD3+CD56+NKG2C- and CD3+CD56-NKG2C+ T-cell subsets, whose TCR beta-chain repertoires were profiled. Of the eight sequenced donors, seven were found to be HCMV-seropositive and one was found to be HCMV-seronegative. The study sequenced eight donors, all healthy volunteers chosen at random: three men and five women. The libraries were sequenced on Illumina HiSeq 2000/2500, MiSeq or NextSeq, producing 2 x 150 bp reads. Summary of the overall study and its limitations: For six donors, the dominant CD3+CD56+NKG2C+ clonotypes were among the top 10 CD8+ clonotypes and accounted for roughly 1.0-7.5% of CD8+ T cells. Those dominant clonotypes were again the most abundant among CD3+CD56-NKG2C+ cells in a few donors, at about 25-60.1%. It remained unclear whether the expanded NKG2C-expressing T cell clones were specific for HCMV antigens.

The cysteine opens and the phenylalanine closes a CDR3 of 14 amino acids. DNA is not on record. CDR1 and CDR2 were assigned from the germline V gene (reference sequence) as LGHDT and YNNKEL. HCMV-specific IgG was detected in serum with a commercial ELISA kit to determine HCMV serostatus. Peripheral blood mononuclear cells were isolated from blood by Ficoll density gradient centrifugation. The instrument given in TCRdb is Illumina HiSeq 2000. The TCR beta cDNA libraries were made using 5'RACE template switching, a step that added both a universal primer site and unique molecular identifiers. cDNA synthesis was primed from the TCR beta constant segment and was followed by two successive PCR amplification steps. Per the source publication's procedure: Reads were demultiplexed and grouped by UMI with MIGEC, and clonotypes were assembled and quantified with MiTCR. To exclude erroneous sequences, any TCR cDNA sequence not supported by at least two reads was discarded. The tcR package was used for downstream repertoire analysis, and clonotypes were matched across fractions by CDR3 nucleotide sequence plus V segment. VDJmatch was used to annotate antigen specificity against VDJdb, with one amino acid substitution in CDR3 permitted. TCRdb reprocessed the reads and assigns one entry to each CDR3 protein sequence, leaving out DNA. The V and J calls and clone size come from TCRdb's table, not from the authors' own analysis. The table of this sample itemizes 20,000 to 25,000 distinct CDR3 sequences. The ten biggest clones cover roughly 58% of the sample.

Specimen: blood T cells: a sorted CD56 or NKG2C T cell subset, CD4+ or CD8+ T cells, or bulk PBMC T cells (not recorded which). The chain is made from TRBV3-1 and TRBJ2-5. This receptor was taken from a man aged 18-75 years in good health. For the CDR3, the sequence is CASSQGLGTETQYF.